This TCR beta chain originates from a study of T-cell memory formation after mild COVID-19. Overall study: The TCR clusters were mostly specific to one donor.

Trimming cost V 3 bases and J 3 bases, with 9 bases left between them. This CDR3 comprises 13 residues. Study-level findings and limits: Pre-infection memory contained some responding clones, which suggested that cross-reactive memory had joined. Clones that contracted from day 15 to 85 had balanced CD4/CD8; later expanders were CD4+ biased.

From 5'RACE with constant-segment primers came TCR alpha and TCR beta cDNA libraries that carried sample barcodes and UMIs. TCRdb reanalysed the 5' RACE reads using MiXCR and keeps one entry per CDR3 protein. The data hold 25,000 to 30,000 distinct CDR3 sequences, with about 16% observed a single time. This clonotype has a handful of counts. The antigen is not known. The sequence was collected from an adult who had mild COVID-19 (a few samples of this study predate the infection). Cell type and time point are not known. V gene TRBV12-3 or TRBV12-4 combines with J gene TRBJ2-7; weak D call: TRBD1 (5 bases). Sequences were obtained from PBMCs or a T cell subset sorted from them (not recorded which). The CDR3 sequence: CASSLGQYYEQYF. CDR3 bases: TGTGCCAGCAGTTTGGGGCAGTACTACGAGCAGTACTTC.